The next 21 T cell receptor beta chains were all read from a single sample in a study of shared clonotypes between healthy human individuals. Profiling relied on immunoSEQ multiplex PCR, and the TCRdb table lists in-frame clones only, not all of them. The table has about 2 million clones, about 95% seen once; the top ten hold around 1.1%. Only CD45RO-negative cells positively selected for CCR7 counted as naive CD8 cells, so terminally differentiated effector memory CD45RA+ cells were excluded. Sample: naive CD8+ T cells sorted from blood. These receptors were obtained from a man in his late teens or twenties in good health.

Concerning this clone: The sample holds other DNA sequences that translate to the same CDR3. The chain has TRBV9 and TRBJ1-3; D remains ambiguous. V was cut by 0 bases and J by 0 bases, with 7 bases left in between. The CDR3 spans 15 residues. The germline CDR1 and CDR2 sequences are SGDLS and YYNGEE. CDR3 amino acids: CASSVEGSSGNTIYF. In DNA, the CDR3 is TGTGCCAGCAGCGTAGAAGGTAGCTCTGGAAACACCATATATTTT.

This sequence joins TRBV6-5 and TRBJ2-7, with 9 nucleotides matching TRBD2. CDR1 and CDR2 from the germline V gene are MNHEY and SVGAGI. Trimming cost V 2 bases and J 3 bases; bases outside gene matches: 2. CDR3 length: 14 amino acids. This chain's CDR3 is CASSYGTSRYEQYF. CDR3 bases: TGTGCCAGCAGTTACGGGACTAGCCGCTACGAGCAGTACTTC.

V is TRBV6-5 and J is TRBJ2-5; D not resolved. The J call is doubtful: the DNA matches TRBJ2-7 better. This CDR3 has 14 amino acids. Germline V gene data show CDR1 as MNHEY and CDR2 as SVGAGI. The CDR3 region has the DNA TGTGCCAGCAGTGAAGAGTTTGCCTCCTACGAGCAGTACTTC. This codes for CASSEEFASYEQYF.

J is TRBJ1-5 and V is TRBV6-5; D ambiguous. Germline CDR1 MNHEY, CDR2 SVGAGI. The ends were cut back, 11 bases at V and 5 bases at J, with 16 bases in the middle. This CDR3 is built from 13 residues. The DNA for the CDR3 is TGTGCCCGAACCGGTCAGTCCCATCAGCCCCAGCATTTT. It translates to CARTGQSHQPQHF.

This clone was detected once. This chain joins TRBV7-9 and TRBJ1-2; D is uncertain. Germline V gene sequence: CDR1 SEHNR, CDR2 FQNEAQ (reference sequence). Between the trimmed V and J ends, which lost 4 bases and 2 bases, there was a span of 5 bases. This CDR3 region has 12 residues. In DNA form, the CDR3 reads TGTGCCAGCAGCTCCGGCAACTATGGCTACACCTTC. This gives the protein CASSSGNYGYTF. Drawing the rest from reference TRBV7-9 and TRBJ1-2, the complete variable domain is DTGVSQNPRHKITKRGQNVTFRCDPISEHNRLYWYRQTLGQGPEFLTYFQNEAQLEKSRLLSDRFSAERPKGSFSTLEIQRTEQGDSAMYLCASSSGNYGYTFGSGTRLTVV.

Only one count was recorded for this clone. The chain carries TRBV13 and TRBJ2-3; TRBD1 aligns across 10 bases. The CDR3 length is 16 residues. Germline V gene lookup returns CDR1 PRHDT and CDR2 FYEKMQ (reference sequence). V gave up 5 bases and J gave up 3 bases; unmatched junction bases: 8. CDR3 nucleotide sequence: TGTGCCAGCAGCCGACAGGACAGGGGGATAACAGATACGCAGTATTTT. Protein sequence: CASSRQDRGITDTQYF.

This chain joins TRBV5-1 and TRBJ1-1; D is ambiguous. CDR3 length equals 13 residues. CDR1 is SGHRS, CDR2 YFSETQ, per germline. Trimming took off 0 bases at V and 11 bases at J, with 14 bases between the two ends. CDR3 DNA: TGCGCCAGCAGCTTGGACGGTGGCAATCTGGCTTTCTTT. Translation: CASSLDGGNLAFF.

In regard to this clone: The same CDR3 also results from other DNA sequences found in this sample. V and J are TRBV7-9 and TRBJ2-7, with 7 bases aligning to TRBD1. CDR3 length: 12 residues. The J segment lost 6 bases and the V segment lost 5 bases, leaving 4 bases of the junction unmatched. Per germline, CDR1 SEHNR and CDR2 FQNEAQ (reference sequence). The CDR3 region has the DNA TGTGCCAGCAGCCGACAGGGTGGCGAGCAGTACTTC. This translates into CASSRQGGEQYF.

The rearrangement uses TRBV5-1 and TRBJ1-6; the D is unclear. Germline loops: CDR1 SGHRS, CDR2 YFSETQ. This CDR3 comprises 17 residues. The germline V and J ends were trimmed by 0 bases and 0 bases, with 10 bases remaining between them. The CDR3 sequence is CASSLAEGISYNSPLHF. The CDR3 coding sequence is TGCGCCAGCAGCTTGGCCGAAGGGATCTCCTATAATTCACCCCTCCACTTT.

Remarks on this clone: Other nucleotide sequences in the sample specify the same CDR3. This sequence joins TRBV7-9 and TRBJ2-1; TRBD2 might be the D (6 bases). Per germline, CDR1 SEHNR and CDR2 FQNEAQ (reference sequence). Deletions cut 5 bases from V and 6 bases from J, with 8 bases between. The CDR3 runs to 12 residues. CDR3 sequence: CASSHGGNEQFF. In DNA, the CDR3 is TGTGCCAGCAGCCACGGGGGCAATGAGCAGTTCTTC.

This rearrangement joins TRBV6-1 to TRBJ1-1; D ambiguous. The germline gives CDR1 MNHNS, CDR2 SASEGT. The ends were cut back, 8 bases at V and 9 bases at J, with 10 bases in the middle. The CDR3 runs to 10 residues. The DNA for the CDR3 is TGTGCCAGCCTGTTCGGTAAAGCTTTCTTT. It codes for CASLFGKAFF.

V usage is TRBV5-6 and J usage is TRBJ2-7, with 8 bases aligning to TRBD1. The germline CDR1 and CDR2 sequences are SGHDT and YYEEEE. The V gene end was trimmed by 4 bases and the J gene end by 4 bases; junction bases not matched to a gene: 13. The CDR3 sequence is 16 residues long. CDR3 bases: TGTGCCAGCAGCGAACCGGGACAGGAGATTTCTTACGAGCAGTACTTC. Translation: CASSEPGQEISYEQYF.

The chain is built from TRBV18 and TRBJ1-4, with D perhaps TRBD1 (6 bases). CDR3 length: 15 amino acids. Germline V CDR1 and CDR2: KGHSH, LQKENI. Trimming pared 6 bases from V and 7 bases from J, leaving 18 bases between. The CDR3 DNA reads TGTGCCAGCTCGCGCCGGGACAAGGGCCCTGAAAAACTGTTTTTT. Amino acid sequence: CASSRRDKGPEKLFF.

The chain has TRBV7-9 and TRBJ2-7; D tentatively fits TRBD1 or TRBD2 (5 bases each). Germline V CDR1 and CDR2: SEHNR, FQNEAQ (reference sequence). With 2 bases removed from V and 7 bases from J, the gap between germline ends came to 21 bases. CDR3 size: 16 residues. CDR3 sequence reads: CASSLKGIGEGGEQYF. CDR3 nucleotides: TGTGCCAGCAGCTTAAAGGGGATCGGGGAAGGCGGAGAGCAGTACTTC.

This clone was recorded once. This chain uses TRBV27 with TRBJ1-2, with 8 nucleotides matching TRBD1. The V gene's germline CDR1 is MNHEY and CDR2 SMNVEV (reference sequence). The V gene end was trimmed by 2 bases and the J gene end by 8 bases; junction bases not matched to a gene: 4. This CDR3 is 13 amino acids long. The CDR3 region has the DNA TGTGCCAGCAGTTTAGTTTCAGGGGGCGGCTACACCTTC. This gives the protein CASSLVSGGGYTF.

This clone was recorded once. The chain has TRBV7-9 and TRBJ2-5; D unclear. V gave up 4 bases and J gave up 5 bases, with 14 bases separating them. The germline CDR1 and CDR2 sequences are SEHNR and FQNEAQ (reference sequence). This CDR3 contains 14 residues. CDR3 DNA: TGTGCCAGCAGCTCCCCTACCTCGGAGGAGACCCAGTACTTC. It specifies CASSSPTSEETQYF.

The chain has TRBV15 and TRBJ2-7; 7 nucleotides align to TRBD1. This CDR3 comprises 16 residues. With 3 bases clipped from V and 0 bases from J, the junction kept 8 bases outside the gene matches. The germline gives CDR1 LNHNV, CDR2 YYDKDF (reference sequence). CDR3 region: CATSRYRDSSSYEQYF. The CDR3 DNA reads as TGTGCCACCAGCAGGTATCGGGACAGTAGCTCCTACGAGCAGTACTTC.

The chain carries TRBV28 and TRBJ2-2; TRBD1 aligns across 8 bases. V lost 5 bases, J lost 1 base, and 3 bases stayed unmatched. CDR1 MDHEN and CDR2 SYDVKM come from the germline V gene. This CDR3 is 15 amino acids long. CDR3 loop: CASSTDRVNTGELFF. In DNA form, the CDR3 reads TGTGCCAGCAGTACGGACAGGGTGAACACCGGGGAGCTGTTTTTT.

CDR3 loop: CATSQGGTEAFF. CDR3 DNA sequence: TGTGCCACCAGTCAGGGGGGCACTGAAGCTTTCTTT. The chain has TRBV11-2 and TRBJ1-1; 7 bases are shared with TRBD1. This CDR3 comprises 12 residues. Germline CDR1 reads SGHAT; CDR2 reads FQNNGV. V shed 10 bases, J shed 4 bases, and the junction held 6 bases outside the gene matches.

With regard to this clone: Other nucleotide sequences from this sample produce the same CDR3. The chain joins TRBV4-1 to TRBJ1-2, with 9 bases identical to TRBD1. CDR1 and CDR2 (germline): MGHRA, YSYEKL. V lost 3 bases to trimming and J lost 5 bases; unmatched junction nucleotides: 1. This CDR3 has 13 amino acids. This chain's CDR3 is CASSQGTGYGYTF. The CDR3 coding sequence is TGCGCCAGCAGCCAGGGGACAGGGTATGGCTACACCTTC.

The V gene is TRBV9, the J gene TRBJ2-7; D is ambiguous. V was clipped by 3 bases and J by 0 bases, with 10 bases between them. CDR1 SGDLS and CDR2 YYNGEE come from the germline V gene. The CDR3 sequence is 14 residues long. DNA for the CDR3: TGTGCCAGCAGCGCTAAAGTTAGCTCCTACGAGCAGTACTTC. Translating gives CASSAKVSSYEQYF.